The rows below give T cell receptor beta chains drawn from one sample of a study of post-analysis software for immune sequencing data. TCRdb passed the PCR reads through MiXCR, listing each CDR3 protein once. Of roughly 400,000 distinct CDR3 sequences in the sample, about 39% are singletons; the top ten hold around 8%. The sample taken for sequencing was blood. The source is a girl aged 2-10 years with multiple sclerosis. CDR3s include the opening cysteine and the closing phenylalanine or tryptophan. The D gene is left open where the match is weak. Part of the rows lack a size; the others show once, few, many or a class for expanded clones.

v_call: TRBV4-1
j_call: TRBJ1-1
clone_size: -
d_call: -
cdr3_nt: TGCGCCAGCAGCCTCCTTCGGGGGAACACTGAAGCTTTCTTT
cdr3_aa: CASSLLRGNTEAFF

v_call: TRBV7-2
j_call: TRBJ2-6
clone_size: many
d_call: -
cdr3_nt: TGTGCCAGCCGCACAGGATCTGGGGCCAACGTCCTGACTTTC
cdr3_aa: CASRTGSGANVLTF

v_call: TRBV6-2/TRBV6-3
j_call: TRBJ2-1
clone_size: -
d_call: TRBD1
cdr3_nt: TGTGCCAGCAGTTACTCCCCAGGGACAGGGGACGATGAGCAGTTCTTC
cdr3_aa: CASSYSPGTGDDEQFF

v_call: TRBV28
j_call: TRBJ1-2
clone_size: few
d_call: -
cdr3_nt: TGTGCCAGCAGTCCCGGGGGTAAAGATGGCTACACCTTC
cdr3_aa: CASSPGGKDGYTF

v_call: TRBV29-1
j_call: TRBJ2-6
clone_size: many
d_call: -
cdr3_nt: TGCAGCGTTGAAACCGGGTTTGGGGCCAACGTCCTGACTTTC
cdr3_aa: CSVETGFGANVLTF

v_call: TRBV6-1
j_call: TRBJ2-7
clone_size: -
d_call: -
cdr3_nt: TGTGCCAGCAGAGATTATTCAGGGGCCTACGAGCAGTACTTC
cdr3_aa: CASRDYSGAYEQYF

v_call: TRBV6-5
j_call: TRBJ2-1
clone_size: -
d_call: TRBD2
cdr3_nt: TGTGCCAGCAGTTTCGGGGCTAGCGGGAGGAGCTCCTACAATGAGCAGTTCTTC
cdr3_aa: CASSFGASGRSSYNEQFF

v_call: TRBV7-6
j_call: TRBJ2-7
clone_size: few
d_call: -
cdr3_nt: TGTGCCAGCAGCCTAGTAGCTAGGGCGGAATACGAGCAGTACTTC
cdr3_aa: CASSLVARAEYEQYF

v_call: TRBV6-5
j_call: TRBJ2-6
clone_size: -
d_call: -
cdr3_nt: TGTGCCAGCAGTCGAGACAGGTCCGGGGCCAACGTCCTGACTTTC
cdr3_aa: CASSRDRSGANVLTF

v_call: TRBV5-1
j_call: TRBJ2-7
clone_size: -
d_call: TRBD1
cdr3_nt: TGCGCCAGCAGCTTGGGGACAGGGGGAGGGGGCGAGCAGTACTTC
cdr3_aa: CASSLGTGGGGEQYF

v_call: TRBV7-9
j_call: TRBJ1-4
clone_size: few
d_call: TRBD1
cdr3_nt: TGTGCCAGCAGCTCCCCGCGACAGGGGGAAAAACTGTTTTTT
cdr3_aa: CASSSPRQGEKLFF

v_call: TRBV28
j_call: TRBJ2-2
clone_size: -
d_call: -
cdr3_nt: TGTGCCAGCAGACACCGATTACAGGGGAACACCGGGGAGCTGTTTTTT
cdr3_aa: CASRHRLQGNTGELFF

v_call: TRBV20-1
j_call: TRBJ2-7
clone_size: few
d_call: TRBD2
cdr3_nt: TGCAGTGCTTTGGGCGGGAGTCCGTACGAGCAGTACTTC
cdr3_aa: CSALGGSPYEQYF

v_call: TRBV5-1
j_call: TRBJ1-2
clone_size: -
d_call: -
cdr3_nt: TGCGCCAGCAGCGGAGGAGGACACGAGGGAGACTATGGCTACACCTTC
cdr3_aa: CASSGGGHEGDYGYTF

v_call: TRBV15
j_call: TRBJ1-5
clone_size: -
d_call: -
cdr3_nt: TGTGCCACCAGCAGAGATCCCGCTCAGCCCCAGCATTTT
cdr3_aa: CATSRDPAQPQHF

v_call: TRBV7-6
j_call: TRBJ2-7
clone_size: many
d_call: TRBD2
cdr3_nt: TGTGCCAGCAGCCTTAGCGGGAGTAGCTACGAGCAGTACTTC
cdr3_aa: CASSLSGSSYEQYF

v_call: TRBV7-9
j_call: TRBJ2-1
clone_size: few
d_call: -
cdr3_nt: TGTGCCAGCAGCTTAATTGGGCAGGATGGACGCGAGCAGTTCTTC
cdr3_aa: CASSLIGQDGREQFF

v_call: TRBV2
j_call: TRBJ2-5
clone_size: -
d_call: -
cdr3_nt: TGTGCCAGCACCGCCGGGGAGCTTCGGACCCAGTACTTC
cdr3_aa: CASTAGELRTQYF

v_call: TRBV20-1
j_call: TRBJ1-5
clone_size: few
d_call: -
cdr3_nt: TGCAGTGCTAGAGCATGGGGGGAAGGCAATCAGCCCCAGCATTTT
cdr3_aa: CSARAWGEGNQPQHF

v_call: TRBV5-1
j_call: TRBJ1-5
clone_size: -
d_call: TRBD1
cdr3_nt: TGCGCCAGCAGCCCTCTGGACAGGAACCAGCCCCAGCATTTT
cdr3_aa: CASSPLDRNQPQHF

v_call: TRBV20-1
j_call: TRBJ2-1
clone_size: few
d_call: TRBD2
cdr3_nt: TGCAGTGCTAGAGCGGGGGGGCCAGGGGAGCAGTTCTTC
cdr3_aa: CSARAGGPGEQFF

v_call: TRBV10-3
j_call: TRBJ2-7
clone_size: -
d_call: -
cdr3_nt: TGTGCCATCAGTGGAGGGGGGACAGCTTCCTACGAGCAGTACTTC
cdr3_aa: CAISGGGTASYEQYF

v_call: TRBV12-3/TRBV12-4
j_call: TRBJ1-2
clone_size: few
d_call: -
cdr3_nt: TGTGCCAGCATCGGGCCGTCTTACGGCTACACCTTC
cdr3_aa: CASIGPSYGYTF

v_call: TRBV20-1
j_call: TRBJ2-6
clone_size: -
d_call: -
cdr3_nt: TGCAGTGCGGGGGCCAGGGGGGACTCTGGGGCCAACGTCCTGACTTTC
cdr3_aa: CSAGARGDSGANVLTF

v_call: TRBV28
j_call: TRBJ2-5
clone_size: few
d_call: -
cdr3_nt: TGTGCCAGCAGCGGGACCCACTACGAATTTAGGACCCAGTACTTC
cdr3_aa: CASSGTHYEFRTQYF

v_call: TRBV7-3
j_call: TRBJ2-6
clone_size: -
d_call: TRBD1
cdr3_nt: TGTGCCAGCAGCCCCCAGGGGGCCTCTGGGGCCAACGTCCTGACTTTC
cdr3_aa: CASSPQGASGANVLTF

v_call: TRBV20-1
j_call: TRBJ2-3
clone_size: -
d_call: TRBD1
cdr3_nt: TGCAGTGCTAGCCGGGGACAGGTCTATAGCACAGATACGCAGTATTTT
cdr3_aa: CSASRGQVYSTDTQYF

v_call: TRBV4-1
j_call: TRBJ2-7
clone_size: -
d_call: -
cdr3_nt: TGCGCCAGCAGCCAGGATTTCAGGGGGGGCTCCTACGAGCAGTACTTC
cdr3_aa: CASSQDFRGGSYEQYF